This TCR beta chain was found in a study of cytomegalovirus exposure and HLA in healthy donors. The CDR3 has 16 residues. The V and J ends lost 4 bases and 7 bases respectively, with 21 bases between them. Germline loops: CDR1 SGHTA, CDR2 FQGTGA. In this sample, this clone turned up once. The antigen remains undetermined. Study findings and constraints: Some TCR beta chains (roughly 150 of them) were listed as cytomegalovirus-associated.

Assay used: immunoSEQ multiplex PCR; TCRdb lists only in-frame clones, some missing. This sample yields fewer than 200,000 clones, of which roughly 86% are seen a single time; around 7.2% belongs to the top ten. The V gene is TRBV7-3, the J gene TRBJ2-3; perhaps TRBD2 as D (6 bases). The sequence was obtained from a man aged 25 to 40 in good health and CMV-seropositive. The source material was PBMCs. The DNA for the CDR3 is TGTGCCAGCAGCTCGAACTCGGGAGAAGGGTGGCATACGCAGTATTTT. This sequence encodes CASSSNSGEGWHTQYF.